Listed below are T cell receptor beta chains from one sample, sequenced in a study of cytomegalovirus exposure and HLA in healthy donors. The protocol was immunoSEQ multiplex PCR, while the TCRdb copy is restricted to in-frame clones and leaves out a portion. Its table lists 150,000 to 250,000 clones. Sequencing used PBMCs. Receptor source: a boy aged 5 to 17 in good health and CMV-seronegative. The conserved cysteine and the conserved F or W are not part of the CDR3 here.

V gene | CDR3 protein
TRBV14 | ASSRRTGVSPGANVLT
TRBV5-6 | ASSLRYRGPTDTQY
TRBV27 | ASSLNLGDKVF
TRBV7-7 | ASSLTGTGELF
TRBV25-1 | ASSEGSGGAYEQY
TRBV19 | ASSLGGTGSYEQY
TRBV4-3 | ASSQDLGQTYEQY
TRBV27 | ASSQGAGAF
TRBV11-2 | ASSPGQAIYGYT
TRBV10-3 | AISHPGGRGINEQY
TRBV15 | ATSGDQFAADSNQPQH
TRBV5-1 | ASSVTSGNYNEQF
TRBV5-1 | ASRSGRGQNTGELF
TRBV30 | AWSRGGGASEKLF
TRBV28 | ASSGGPPGTGRGNTIY
TRBV27 | ASSLRSGGGSGYT
TRBV7-9 | ASRRERDKKRYPCGEQY
TRBV7-9 | ASSLNQGPSPGYT
TRBV5-1 | ASSLQGGNSPLH
TRBV19 | ASSPILGANYGYT
TRBV4-1 | ASSQGQATYEQY
TRBV7-2 | ASSLSGGYHEQY
TRBV19 | ASSTGLAGHQETQY
TRBV6-5 | ASSLRLAGGPGELF
TRBV4-2 | ASSQDLVLAGGLSYEQY
TRBV18 | ASSPTAGRLNTEAF
TRBV5-6 | ASSVRRVQF
TRBV27 | ASSHATDPYGYT
TRBV4-3 | ASSQEVAGGPYEQY
TRBV20-1 | SGERRYTQY
TRBV9 | ASSVGAGLELF
TRBV6-6 | ASSYSGTSSYEQY
TRBV10-1 | ARTSGGRLDWY
TRBV7-2 | ASSPWEPGMNQPQH
TRBV4-1 | ASSLPQTGDLTDTQY
TRBV29-1 | SALTEVSYGYT
TRBV14 | ASSRGTSGGLQETQY
TRBV27 | ASSFGTGLSNEQF
TRBV29-1 | SVEWGHAF
TRBV5-5 | ASSLTGPEPLYGYT
TRBV19 | ASSQNYEQY
TRBV5-1 | ASSPYRDFEAYEQY
TRBV5-6 | ASSTDRGQSDTQY
TRBV7-7 | ASSPGRGGGPTSTDTQY
TRBV6-5 | ASSYSIRAGATEAF
TRBV4-3 | ASSPGGVYYGYT
TRBV2 | ASSRSNAGELF
TRBV4-1 | ASSQDPGQGGNEQF
TRBV7-2 | ASSLAQRGEQF
TRBV7-9 | ASSSVTGNTEAF
TRBV2 | ATQSRGAGSYNEQF
TRBV7-9 | ASRTGVRNTGELF
TRBV6-5 | ASSVSRTGGGGYT
TRBV5-6 | ASSPGDSIYEQY
TRBV30 | AWSGQGSNYGYT
TRBV19 | ASPYRGHEQY
TRBV6-5 | ASRTRTGSYNEQF
TRBV6-5 | ASRRDRKMNTEAF
TRBV5-6 | ASSLGGAGRGEQY
TRBV6-1 | AIKTGFSSGNTIY